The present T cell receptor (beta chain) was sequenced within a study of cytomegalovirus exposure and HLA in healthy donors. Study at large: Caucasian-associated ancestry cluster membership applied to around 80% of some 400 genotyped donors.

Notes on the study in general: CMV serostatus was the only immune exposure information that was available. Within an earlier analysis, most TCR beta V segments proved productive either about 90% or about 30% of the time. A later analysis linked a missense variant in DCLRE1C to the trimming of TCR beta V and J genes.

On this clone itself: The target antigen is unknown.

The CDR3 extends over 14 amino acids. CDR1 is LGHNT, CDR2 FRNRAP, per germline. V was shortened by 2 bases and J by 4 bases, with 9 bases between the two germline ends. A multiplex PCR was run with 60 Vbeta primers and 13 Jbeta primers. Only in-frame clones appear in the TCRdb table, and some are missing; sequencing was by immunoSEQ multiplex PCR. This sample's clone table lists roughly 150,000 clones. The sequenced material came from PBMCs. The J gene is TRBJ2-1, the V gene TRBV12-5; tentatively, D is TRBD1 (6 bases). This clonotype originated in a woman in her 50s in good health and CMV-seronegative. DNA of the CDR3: TGTGCTAGTGGTTTGCCTGGACAGTACAATGAGCAGTTCTTC. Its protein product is CASGLPGQYNEQFF.